The T cell receptor (beta chain) described here comes from a study of T cell clones after liver transplantation. TCRdb keeps only in-frame clones here, not all; method: immunoSEQ multiplex PCR. The sample lists 70,000 to 80,000 clones; around nine tenths were seen once. Only one count was recorded for this clone. Germline V gene lookup returns CDR1 KGHSH and CDR2 LQKENI. The length of the CDR3 is 15 residues. Trimming shortened V by 3 bases and J by 2 bases, and 12 bases separated the two germline ends. Unstimulated PBMCs were sorted into CD3+CD4+ and CD3+CD8+ populations. This clonotype originated in a human donor who received a liver transplant. The chain joins TRBV18 to TRBJ2-3, with D tentatively TRBD2 (5 bases). Sequencing was performed on CD4+ T cells from blood, taken before liver transplant. CDR3 residues: CASSPERGNTDTQYF. The CDR3 DNA follows: TGTGCCAGCTCACCGGAGAGAGGGAACACAGATACGCAGTATTTT.